The source of this T cell receptor beta chain is a study of neoadjuvant anti-PD-1 for oral cavity cancer. Indicated time point: after neoadjuvant nivolumab, at surgical resection. The CDR3 totals 15 residues. CDR1 and CDR2 (germline): WSHSY, SAAADI. V shed 6 bases, J shed 5 bases, and the junction held 9 bases outside the gene matches. The assay was immunoSEQ multiplex PCR, and TCRdb's table has in-frame clones only and misses some. The profile shows 13,000 to 15,000 clones, 70% to 75% of them singletons. The sequence was obtained from a person between 40 and 79 years old with oral cavity squamous cell carcinoma. This sequence joins TRBV10-2 and TRBJ2-3, with 9 positions matching TRBD1. The sample here was PBMCs, taken after nivolumab (anti-PD-1) treatment. The CDR3: CASRKPGQGRDTQYF. The CDR3 DNA reads as TGCGCCAGCAGGAAGCCGGGACAGGGTAGAGATACGCAGTATTTT.